This TCR beta chain emerged from a study of neurological immune-mediated disorders. Whole-study findings and limits: Across subjects, no CDR3 amino acid sequence appeared in expanded clones of more than one subject, a finding that suggested private repertoires in all groups. The greatest degree of TCR clonal expansion was observed in HTLV-1-associated myelopathy, with the lowest in multiple sclerosis, below that of healthy controls.

5'RACE generated cDNA with 10-nucleotide random UMIs. In TCRdb, the 5' RACE reads were re-called with MiXCR into one record per CDR3 protein. The sample gives approximately 100,000 distinct CDR3 sequences, under 4.5% of which show up once; just under 3% is in the top ten. With respect to this clonotype: What it binds is unknown.

The source of this sequence is a woman between 50 and 59 years old with multiple sclerosis. Sequenced input: PBMCs.

CDR3 in DNA: TGTGCCACCAGCAGAGATCTTCAGCAAGAGACCCAGTACTTC. Protein sequence: CATSRDLQQETQYF. The V gene is TRBV15, the J gene TRBJ2-5, with unresolved D. The CDR3 loop spans 14 amino acids. Germline CDR1 reads LNHNV; CDR2 reads YYDKDF (reference sequence). The V end was cut by 0 bases, the J end by 2 bases, with 7 bases between.